This T cell receptor beta chain was obtained from a study of identical twins. General study points: Diverse VJ usage suggested most zero-insertion clonotypes were not invariant T cells.

TCRdb reprocessed the 5' RACE reads via MiXCR and lists one record per CDR3 protein. The table shows over 500,000 distinct CDR3 sequences, with roughly a fifth occurring only once. With 7 bases clipped from V and 10 bases from J, the junction kept 14 bases outside the gene matches. The germline V gene encodes CDR1 SNHLY and CDR2 FYNNEI. The CDR3 runs to 14 residues. Points on this clonotype: The antigen remains unidentified.

Separately, the same data were catalogued under a study of T cells expressing NK-cell markers.

V gene TRBV2 combines with J gene TRBJ1-1; 8 bases align to TRBD1. The sequence came from a woman between 18 and 29 years old in good health. Material for sequencing was CD4+ T cells sorted from blood. CDR3 in amino acids: CASMGVAGGSGAFF. The CDR3 bases are TGTGCCAGCATGGGGGTAGCAGGGGGCTCGGGAGCTTTCTTT.